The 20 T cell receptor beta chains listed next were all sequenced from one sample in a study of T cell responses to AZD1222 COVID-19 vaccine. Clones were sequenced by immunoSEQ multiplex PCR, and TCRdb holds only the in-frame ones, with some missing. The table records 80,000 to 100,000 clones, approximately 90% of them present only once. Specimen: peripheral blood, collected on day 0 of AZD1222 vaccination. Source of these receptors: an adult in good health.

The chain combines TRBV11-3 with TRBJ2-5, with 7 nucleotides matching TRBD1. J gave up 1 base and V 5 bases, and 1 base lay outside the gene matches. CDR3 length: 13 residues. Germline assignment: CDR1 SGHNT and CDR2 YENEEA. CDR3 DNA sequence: TGTGCCAGCAGCCGGGACAGCCAAGAGACCCAGTACTTC. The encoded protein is CASSRDSQETQYF.

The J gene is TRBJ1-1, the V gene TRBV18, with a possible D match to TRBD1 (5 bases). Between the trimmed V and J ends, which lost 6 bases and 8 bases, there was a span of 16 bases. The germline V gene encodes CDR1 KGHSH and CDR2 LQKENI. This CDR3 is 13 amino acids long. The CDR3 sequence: CASSPGAGREAFF. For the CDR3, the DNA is TGTGCCAGCTCTCCCGGGGCCGGTAGGGAAGCTTTCTTT. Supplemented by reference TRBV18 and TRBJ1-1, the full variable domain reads NAGVMQNPRHLVRRRGQEARLRCSPMKGHSHVYWYRQLPEEGLKFMVYLQKENIIDESGMPKERFSAEFPKEGPSILRIQQVVRGDSAAYFCASSPGAGREAFFGQGTRLTVV.

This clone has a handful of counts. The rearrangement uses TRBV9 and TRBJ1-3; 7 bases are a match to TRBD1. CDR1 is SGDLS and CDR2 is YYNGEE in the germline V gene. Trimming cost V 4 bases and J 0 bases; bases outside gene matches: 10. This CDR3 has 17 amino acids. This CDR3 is CASSTRDSRTSGNTIYF. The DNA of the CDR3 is TGTGCCAGCAGCACTCGGGACAGCCGTACCTCTGGAAACACCATATATTTT.

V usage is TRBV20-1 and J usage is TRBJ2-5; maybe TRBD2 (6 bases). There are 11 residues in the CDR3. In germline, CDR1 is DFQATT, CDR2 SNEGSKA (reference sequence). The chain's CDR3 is CGVGGQETQYF. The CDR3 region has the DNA TGCGGAGTCGGAGGGCAAGAGACCCAGTACTTC.

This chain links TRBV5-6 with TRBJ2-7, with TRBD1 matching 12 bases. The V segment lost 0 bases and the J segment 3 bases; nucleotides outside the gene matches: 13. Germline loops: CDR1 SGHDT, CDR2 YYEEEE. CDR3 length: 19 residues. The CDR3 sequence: CASSLAPGTGGYNFYEQYF. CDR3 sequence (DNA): TGTGCCAGCAGCTTGGCCCCAGGGACAGGGGGCTATAATTTCTACGAGCAGTACTTC.

The CDR3 is CASSAEQGSNYGYTF. As DNA, the CDR3 is TGTGCCAGCAGCGCAGAACAGGGCTCCAACTATGGCTACACCTTC. The chain is built from TRBV9 and TRBJ1-2; a weak D match, TRBD1 (6 bases). Germline assignment: CDR1 SGDLS and CDR2 YYNGEE. Trimming removed 3 bases from V and 2 bases from J, with 14 bases in between. CDR3 length: 15 amino acids.

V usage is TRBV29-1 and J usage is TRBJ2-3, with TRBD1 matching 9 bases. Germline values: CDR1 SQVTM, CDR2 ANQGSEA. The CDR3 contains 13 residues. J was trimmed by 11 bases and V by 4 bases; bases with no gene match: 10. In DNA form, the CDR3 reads TGCAGCGTTGCGCCGGGGGACAGGGAATTGCAGTATTTT. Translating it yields CSVAPGDRELQYF.

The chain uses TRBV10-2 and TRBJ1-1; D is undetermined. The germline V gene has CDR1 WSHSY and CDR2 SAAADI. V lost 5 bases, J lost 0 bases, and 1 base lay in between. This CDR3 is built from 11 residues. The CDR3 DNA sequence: TGCGCCAGCAGTATGAACACTGAAGCTTTCTTT. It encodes CASSMNTEAFF.

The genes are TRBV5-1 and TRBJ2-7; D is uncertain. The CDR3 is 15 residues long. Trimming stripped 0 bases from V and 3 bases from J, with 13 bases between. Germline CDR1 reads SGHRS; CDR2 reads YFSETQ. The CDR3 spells CASSLDGNRLYEQYF. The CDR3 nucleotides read TGCGCCAGCAGCTTGGATGGTAACAGACTCTACGAGCAGTACTTC.

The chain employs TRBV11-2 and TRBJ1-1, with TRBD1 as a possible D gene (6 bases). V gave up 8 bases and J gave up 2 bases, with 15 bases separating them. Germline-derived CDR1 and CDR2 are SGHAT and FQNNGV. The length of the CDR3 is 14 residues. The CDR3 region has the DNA TGTGCCAGCTTCACGGGGGCAGTAAACACTGAAGCTTTCTTT. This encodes CASFTGAVNTEAFF. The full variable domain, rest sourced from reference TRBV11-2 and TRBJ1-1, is EAGVAQSPRYKIIEKRQSVAFWCNPISGHATLYWYQQILGQGPKLLIQFQNNGVVDDSQLPKDRFSAERLKGVDSTLKIQPAKLEDSAVYLCASFTGAVNTEAFFGQGTRLTVV.

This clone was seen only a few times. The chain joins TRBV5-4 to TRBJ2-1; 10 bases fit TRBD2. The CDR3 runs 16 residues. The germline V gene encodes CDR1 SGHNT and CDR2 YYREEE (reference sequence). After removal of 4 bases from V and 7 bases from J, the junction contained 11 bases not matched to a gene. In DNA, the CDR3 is TGTGCCAGCAGCACCCAAGCGGGGGGGCCCGCGAATGAGCAGTTCTTC. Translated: CASSTQAGGPANEQFF. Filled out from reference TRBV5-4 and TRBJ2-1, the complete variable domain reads ETGVTQSPTHLIKTRGQQVTLRCSSQSGHNTVSWYQQALGQGPQFIFQYYREEENGRGNFPPRFSGLQFPNYSSELNVNALELDDSALYLCASSTQAGGPANEQFFGPGTRLTVL.

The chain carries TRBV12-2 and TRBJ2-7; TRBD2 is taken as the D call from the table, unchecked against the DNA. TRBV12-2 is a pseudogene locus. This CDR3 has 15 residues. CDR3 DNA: TGTGCAAGTCGCTTATGGCGGGGGTCACCCTACGAGCAGTACTTC. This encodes CASRLWRGSPYEQYF.

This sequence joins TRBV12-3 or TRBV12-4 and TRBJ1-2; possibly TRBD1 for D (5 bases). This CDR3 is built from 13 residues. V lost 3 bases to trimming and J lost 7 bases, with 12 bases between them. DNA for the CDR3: TGTGCCAGCAGTTTCTGGGGGGATGGTGGCTACACCTTC. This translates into CASSFWGDGGYTF.

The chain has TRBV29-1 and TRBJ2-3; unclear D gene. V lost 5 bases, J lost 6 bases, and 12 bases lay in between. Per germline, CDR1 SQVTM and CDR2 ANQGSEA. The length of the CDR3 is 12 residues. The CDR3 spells CSVTEGRDTQYF. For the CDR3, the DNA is TGCAGCGTTACCGAAGGGCGGGATACGCAGTATTTT.

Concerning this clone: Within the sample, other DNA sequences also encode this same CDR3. The CDR3: CATSRDRQGTDTQYF. CDR3 bases: TGTGCCACCAGCAGAGATCGGCAGGGGACAGATACGCAGTATTTT. This sequence joins TRBV15 and TRBJ2-3, with a tentative D call TRBD1 (6 bases). The length of the CDR3 is 15 residues. Germline V lookup: CDR1 LNHNV, CDR2 YYDKDF (reference sequence). V lost 0 bases to trimming and J lost 3 bases, with 10 bases between them.

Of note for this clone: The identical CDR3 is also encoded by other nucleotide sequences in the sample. The CDR3 region has the DNA TGTGCCAGCAGCTTAAACAGGGGGAGCACTGAAGCTTTCTTT. This codes for CASSLNRGSTEAFF. J is TRBJ1-1 and V is TRBV7-3; 8 positions match TRBD1. Germline V CDR1 and CDR2: SGHTA, FQGTGA. The CDR3 is made up of 14 amino acids. The V and J ends lost 1 base and 4 bases, in that order; junction bases with no gene match: 2.

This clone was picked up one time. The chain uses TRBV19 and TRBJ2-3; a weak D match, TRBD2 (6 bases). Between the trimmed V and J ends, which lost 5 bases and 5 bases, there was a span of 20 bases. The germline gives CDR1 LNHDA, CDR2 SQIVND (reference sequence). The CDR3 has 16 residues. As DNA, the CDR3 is TGTGCCAGTAGTGGGGGGACGGCGGGGTTGGTAGATACGCAGTATTTT. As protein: CASSGGTAGLVDTQYF.

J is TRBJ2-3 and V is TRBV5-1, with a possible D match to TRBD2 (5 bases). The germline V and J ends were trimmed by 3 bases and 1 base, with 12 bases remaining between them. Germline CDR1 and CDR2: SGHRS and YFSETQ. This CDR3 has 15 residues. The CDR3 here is CASSSGLARTDTQYF. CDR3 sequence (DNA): TGCGCCAGCAGCTCAGGACTGGCTCGCACAGATACGCAGTATTTT.

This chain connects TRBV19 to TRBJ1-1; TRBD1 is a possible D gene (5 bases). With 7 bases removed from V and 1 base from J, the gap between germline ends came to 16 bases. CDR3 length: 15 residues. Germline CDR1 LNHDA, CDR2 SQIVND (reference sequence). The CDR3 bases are TGTGCCAGTACCCATTATGGGACGACGAACACTGAAGCTTTCTTT. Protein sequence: CASTHYGTTNTEAFF.

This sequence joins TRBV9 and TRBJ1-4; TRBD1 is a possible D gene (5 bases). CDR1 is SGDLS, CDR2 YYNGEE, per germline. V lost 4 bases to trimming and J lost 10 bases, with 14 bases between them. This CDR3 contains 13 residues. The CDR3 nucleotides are TGTGCCAGCAGCCCCCAGGTGGGGGGAAAACTGTTTTTT. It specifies CASSPQVGGKLFF.